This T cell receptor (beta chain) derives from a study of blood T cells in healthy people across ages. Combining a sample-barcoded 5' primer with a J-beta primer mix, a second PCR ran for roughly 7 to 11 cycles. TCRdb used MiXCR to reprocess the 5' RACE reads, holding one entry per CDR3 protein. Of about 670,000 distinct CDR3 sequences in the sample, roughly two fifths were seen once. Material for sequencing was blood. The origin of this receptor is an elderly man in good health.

DNA of the CDR3: TGTGCCAGCGAAAACCCAGGGAGGTTAGAGACCCAGTACTTC. Its protein is CASENPGRLETQYF. The genes are TRBV28 and TRBJ2-5; weak D call: TRBD2 (6 bases). CDR1 MDHEN and CDR2 SYDVKM come from the germline V gene. V lost 8 bases and J lost 4, with 17 bases in between. CDR3 length: 14 amino acids.